A single sample gave rise to the 27 T cell receptor beta chains below, sequenced in a study of T-cell reconstitution after alpha-beta-depleted transplantation in children listed by TCRdb under 2016. The library was produced with PCR. The reads were generated on an Illumina HiSeq 2500. Molecular barcoding was employed in the preparation of TCR libraries, with unique molecular identifiers being used to normalize TCRbeta repertoire quantification. TCRdb redid the processing of the public reads, applying fastp at Q25 and MiXCR, and retained in-frame beta chains. Here each entry gathers all rows of one CDR3 protein and keeps the most common genes and DNA. Counted in this sample were approximately 630,000 distinct CDR3 sequences; 10% to 15% of them appeared once. The ten largest make up roughly 0.77% of the sample. The intended sense of this specimen's treatment or condition label: allogeneic hematopoietic cell transplantation with graft depleted of TCRalphabeta T cells and CD19 B cells.

Sequencing was performed on PBMCs, taken before TCRalphabeta/CD19-depleted stem cell transplant. The receptor source for this set is a girl aged 2 to 9 with congenital amegakaryocytic thrombocytopenia, due to receive a stem cell transplant.

This clonotype showed up just a few times. The chain joins TRBV29-1 to TRBJ1-1; D call uncertain. V was clipped by 3 bases and J by 11 bases, with 19 bases between them. The V gene's germline CDR1 is SQVTM and CDR2 ANQGSEA. The CDR3 consists of 13 residues. This CDR3 is CSVDPPGPLRAFF. The DNA for the CDR3 is TGCAGCGTTGACCCCCCGGGCCCCCTGCGTGCTTTCTTT.

This clonotype was counted many times. V gene TRBV18 combines with J gene TRBJ2-1; 7 bases map to TRBD1. Germline CDR1 is KGHSH and CDR2 is LQKENI. The CDR3 is 14 amino acids. V lost 3 bases and J lost 4; bases outside the gene matches: 3. CDR3 nucleotides: TGTGCCAGCTCACCTGAACAGGGGTACAATGAGCAGTTCTTC. Protein: CASSPEQGYNEQFF.

This clonotype has a count of ten or more. This rearrangement joins TRBV20-1 to TRBJ2-5; D is possibly TRBD2 (6 bases). This CDR3 has 14 residues. Germline CDR1 reads DFQATT; CDR2 reads SNEGSKA (reference sequence). Trimming shortened V by 2 bases and J by 5 bases, and 15 bases separated the two germline ends. The CDR3 coding sequence is TGCAGTGCTAGACCAAATCGGGGGATCGAGACCCAGTACTTC. Its translation is CSARPNRGIETQYF.

This chain uses TRBV12-3 or TRBV12-4 with TRBJ2-5; 8 nucleotides agree with TRBD1. The CDR3 totals 16 residues. V dropped 2 bases and J dropped 5; count of bases not matched to a gene: 10. The CDR3 coding sequence is TGTGCCAGCAGTTTACTGGACAGGGCGGCGATGGAGACCCAGTACTTC. Amino acids: CASSLLDRAAMETQYF.

The sample holds many counts of this clonotype. V usage is TRBV6-1 and J usage is TRBJ2-1, with unresolved D. This CDR3 spans 13 amino acids. V lost 7 bases, J lost 6 bases, and 13 bases lay in between. The germline gives CDR1 MNHNS, CDR2 SASEGT. The CDR3 coding sequence is TGTGCCAGCAACAACTGGGCTAGCAATGAGCAGTTCTTC. It specifies CASNNWASNEQFF.

This clonotype came up many times. The chain uses TRBV20-1 and TRBJ2-1; D possibly uses TRBD1 or TRBD2 (6 bases each). Trimming removed 4 bases from V and 3 bases from J, with 16 bases in between. This CDR3 is 15 amino acids long. Looked up from germline, CDR1 is DFQATT and CDR2 is SNEGSKA (reference sequence). The CDR3, as DNA: TGCAGTGCTAAGGGGGACTTAACTCTCTACAATGAGCAGTTCTTC. It encodes CSAKGDLTLYNEQFF.

This clonotype occurred many times. J is TRBJ2-1 and V is TRBV3-1; D is possibly TRBD2 (6 bases). CDR1 and CDR2 (germline): LGHDT, YNNKEL (reference sequence). V lost 5 bases to trimming and J lost 0 bases, with 14 bases between them. The CDR3 runs to 16 residues. The DNA of the CDR3 is TGTGCCAGCAGCTACATTAGCGGAAACTCCTACAATGAGCAGTTCTTC. This sequence encodes CASSYISGNSYNEQFF.

This clonotype was seen ten or more times. The junction departs from germline at one end; a sequencing error may be responsible. The V gene is TRBV10-3, the J gene TRBJ2-2; D remains unclear. This CDR3 has 14 residues. Germline assignment: CDR1 ENHRY and CDR2 SYGVKD. The CDR3, as DNA: TGTGCCATCACTGAGACCCCTCAAACCGGGGAGCTGTTTTTT. Residues: CAITETPQTGELFF.

This clonotype has a count of ten or more. The genes are TRBV3-1 and TRBJ2-1, with 8 bases aligning to TRBD2. Germline CDR1 LGHDT, CDR2 YNNKEL (reference sequence). This CDR3 spans 15 amino acids. V lost 4 bases to trimming and J lost 8 bases; unmatched junction nucleotides: 10. CDR3 amino acids: CASSLTGTRDDEQFF. CDR3 DNA sequence: TGTGCCAGCAGCCTAACCGGGACTAGGGACGATGAGCAGTTCTTC.

This clonotype was found many times. This chain joins TRBV4-1 and TRBJ2-7; 13 positions match TRBD2. This CDR3 comprises 16 residues. The V gene end was trimmed by 2 bases and the J gene end by 3 bases; junction bases not matched to a gene: 4. The germline CDR1 and CDR2 sequences are MGHRA and YSYEKL. The CDR3 loop reads CASSQTGTSGIYEQYF. CDR3 DNA: TGCGCCAGCAGCCAAACCGGGACTAGCGGGATCTACGAGCAGTACTTC.

This clonotype appeared many times. The chain has TRBV15 and TRBJ1-1; D perhaps matches TRBD1 (5 bases). From germline, CDR1 is LNHNV and CDR2 YYDKDF (reference sequence). V gave up 8 bases and J gave up 7 bases, with 17 bases separating them. This CDR3 has 13 residues. The CDR3 loop reads CATRDTHRIEAFF. For the CDR3, the DNA is TGTGCCACCCGTGATACTCACAGGATTGAAGCTTTCTTT.

This clonotype was observed a few times. This chain connects TRBV20-1 to TRBJ2-1; D call uncertain. Trimming took off 2 bases at V and 0 bases at J, with 11 bases between the two ends. CDR3 length: 15 residues. CDR1 is DFQATT and CDR2 is SNEGSKA in the germline V gene (reference sequence). CDR3 residues: CSARRLISSYNEQFF. For the CDR3, the DNA is TGCAGTGCTAGAAGGCTAATTTCCTCCTACAATGAGCAGTTCTTC.

Ten or more counts support this clonotype. This sequence joins TRBV29-1 and TRBJ1-2; the D gene is possibly TRBD1 (6 bases). Trimming left V 3 bases short and J 4 bases short, with 15 bases between. Germline V gene lookup returns CDR1 SQVTM and CDR2 ANQGSEA. The CDR3 has 14 residues. The CDR3 sequence: CSVDNVQGTYGYTF. The CDR3 bases are TGCAGCGTTGATAACGTACAGGGAACCTATGGCTACACCTTC.

The sample holds a few counts of this clonotype. This chain joins TRBV6-5 and TRBJ2-1; 9 nucleotides line up with TRBD2. The CDR3 runs 14 residues. Germline V gene sequence: CDR1 MNHEY, CDR2 SVGAGI. V shed 1 base, J shed 9 bases, and the junction held 4 bases outside the gene matches. The CDR3 sequence: CASSYFSSGVEQFF. In DNA, the CDR3 is TGTGCCAGCAGTTACTTCTCTAGCGGGGTTGAGCAGTTCTTC.

This clonotype was observed at least ten times. The chain employs TRBV29-1 and TRBJ2-5, with D unresolved. Per germline, CDR1 SQVTM and CDR2 ANQGSEA. The CDR3 extends over 14 amino acids. Trimming removed 6 bases at V and 2 bases at J, with 16 bases between. The CDR3 nucleotides read TGCAGCGTCGAAATTTACAAGCTTCAAGAGACCCAGTACTTC. Amino acids: CSVEIYKLQETQYF.

This clonotype has only a few counts. The chain combines TRBV20-1 with TRBJ1-5; D call uncertain. Per the germline V gene, CDR1 is DFQATT and CDR2 is SNEGSKA (reference sequence). V was shortened by 3 bases and J by 0 bases, with 15 bases between the two germline ends. This CDR3 is built from 16 residues. The CDR3 protein is CSASIEGSTSNQPQHF. Written as DNA, the CDR3 is TGCAGTGCTAGTATTGAGGGTAGTACTAGCAATCAGCCCCAGCATTTT.

This clonotype was seen ten or more times. The chain has TRBV6-1 and TRBJ1-5, with 7 bases matching TRBD1. The ends lost 10 bases at V and 4 bases at J; junction bases unmatched: 10. The CDR3 is made up of 14 amino acids. CDR1 is MNHNS, CDR2 SASEGT, per germline. The CDR3 DNA follows: TGTGCCACCATAGACAGGGCCCGTAATCAGCCCCAGCATTTT. Translating it yields CATIDRARNQPQHF.

This clonotype was found many times. The V and J genes are TRBV29-1 and TRBJ1-1, with 7 bases aligning to TRBD1. CDR1 SQVTM and CDR2 ANQGSEA come from the germline V gene. V dropped 4 bases and J dropped 5; count of bases not matched to a gene: 7. The CDR3 totals 13 residues. CDR3 residues: CSVGQGGGTEAFF. CDR3 nucleotides: TGCAGCGTTGGACAGGGAGGGGGAACTGAAGCTTTCTTT.

The sample holds a few counts of this clonotype. This chain connects TRBV10-2 to TRBJ2-5; TRBD2 is a possible D gene (5 bases). This CDR3 region has 13 residues. In germline, CDR1 is WSHSY, CDR2 SAAADI. Deletions cut 6 bases from V and 1 base from J, with 9 bases between. The CDR3 sequence: CASSGGSQETQYF. The CDR3 DNA follows: TGCGCCAGCAGCGGCGGGTCCCAAGAGACCCAGTACTTC.

This clonotype was counted ten times or more. Here the CDR3 reads CSVERGSSREQYF. DNA of the CDR3: TGCAGCGTTGAAAGAGGCAGCTCTCGGGAGCAGTACTTC. The J gene is TRBJ2-7, the V gene TRBV29-1, with D unresolved. There are 13 residues in the CDR3. Between the trimmed V and J ends, which lost 2 bases and 7 bases, there was a span of 15 bases. Looked up from germline, CDR1 is SQVTM and CDR2 is ANQGSEA.

As regards this clonotype: As the CDR3 is not closed by the conserved phenylalanine or tryptophan, this likely results from a read error. This chain uses TRBV29-1 with TRBJ1-1; no definite D call. There are 10 residues in the CDR3. Germline values: CDR1 SQVTM, CDR2 ANQGSEA. Trimming removed 7 bases at V and 2 bases at J, with 5 bases between. The CDR3 protein is CSALNTEAFL. DNA for the CDR3: TGCAGCGCCTTAAACACTGAAGCTTTCCTT.

This chain joins TRBV11-2 and TRBJ2-5; a weak D match, TRBD2 (6 bases). CDR1 is SGHAT, CDR2 FQNNGV, per germline. The CDR3 spans 15 residues. V shed 6 bases and J shed 0 bases, with 14 bases lying between them. CDR3 bases: TGTGCCAGCAGTGGAGGGGCGGGGAACCAAGAGACCCAGTACTTC. This translates into CASSGGAGNQETQYF.

This rearrangement joins TRBV20-1 to TRBJ2-1; D not resolved. Looked up from germline, CDR1 is DFQATT and CDR2 is SNEGSKA (reference sequence). The ends were cut back, 8 bases at V and 6 bases at J, with 11 bases in the middle. This CDR3 comprises 11 residues. The CDR3, as DNA: TGCAGTAGTATATCAGGCAATGAGCAGTTCTTC. Translated, it gives CSSISGNEQFF.

This clonotype was recorded a few times. This chain connects TRBV3-1 to TRBJ1-1, with D tentatively TRBD1 (6 bases). This CDR3 is 14 amino acids long. The V gene's germline CDR1 is LGHDT and CDR2 YNNKEL (reference sequence). Trimming shortened V by 3 bases and J by 0 bases, and 8 bases separated the two germline ends. The CDR3 region is CASSQDRVNTEAFF. CDR3 coding DNA: TGTGCCAGCAGCCAGGACAGAGTGAACACTGAAGCTTTCTTT.

In regard to this clonotype: A much more abundant neighbour one base away suggests this may be a read error. The CDR3 ends on some other residue instead of the conserved phenylalanine or tryptophan, so this is likely a read error. V is TRBV20-1 and J is TRBJ2-2, with 13 bases that match TRBD2. This CDR3 region has 16 residues. The germline gives CDR1 DFQATT, CDR2 SNEGSKA (reference sequence). Unmatched junction bases numbered 8, after V lost 6 bases and J lost 4 bases. CDR3 loop: CSARTSGSFGTGELFL. DNA of the CDR3: TGCAGTGCCCGGACTAGCGGGAGTTTCGGCACCGGGGAGCTGTTTCTT.

There are a few counts of this clonotype. This chain uses TRBV12-3 or TRBV12-4 with TRBJ2-2, with TRBD1 matching over 11 bases. The trim removed 7 bases at V and 5 bases at J, leaving 6 bases unmatched. The CDR3 extends over 15 amino acids. The CDR3 DNA is TGTGCCAGCACCTTGGGGACAGGGGGAACCGGGGAGCTGTTTTTT. It encodes CASTLGTGGTGELFF.

CDR3 DNA: TGTGCCACCAGTGACCCCGCGAGGAACTCCTACGAGCAGTACTTC. Translated: CATSDPARNSYEQYF. The chain is built from TRBV24-1 and TRBJ2-7; no firm D call. Germline V lookup: CDR1 KGHDR, CDR2 SFDVKD. The CDR3 length is 15 residues. Trimming shortened V by 4 bases and J by 0 bases, and 12 bases separated the two germline ends.